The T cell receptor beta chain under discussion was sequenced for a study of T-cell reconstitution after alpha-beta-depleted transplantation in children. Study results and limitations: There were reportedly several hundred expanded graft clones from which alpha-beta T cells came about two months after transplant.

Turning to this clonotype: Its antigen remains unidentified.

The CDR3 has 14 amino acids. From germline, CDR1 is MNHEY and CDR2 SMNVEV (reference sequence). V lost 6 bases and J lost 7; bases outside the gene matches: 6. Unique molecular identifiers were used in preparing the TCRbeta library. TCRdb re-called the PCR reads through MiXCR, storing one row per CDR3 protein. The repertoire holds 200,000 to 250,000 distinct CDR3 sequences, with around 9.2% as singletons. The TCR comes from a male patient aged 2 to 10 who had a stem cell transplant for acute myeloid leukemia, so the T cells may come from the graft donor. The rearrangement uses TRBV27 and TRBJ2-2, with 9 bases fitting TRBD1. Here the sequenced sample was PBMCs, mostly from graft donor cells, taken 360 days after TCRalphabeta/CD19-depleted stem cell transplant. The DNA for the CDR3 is TGTGCCAGCAGAGGACAGGGGAAGGGCGGGGAGCTGTTTTTT. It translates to CASRGQGKGGELFF.